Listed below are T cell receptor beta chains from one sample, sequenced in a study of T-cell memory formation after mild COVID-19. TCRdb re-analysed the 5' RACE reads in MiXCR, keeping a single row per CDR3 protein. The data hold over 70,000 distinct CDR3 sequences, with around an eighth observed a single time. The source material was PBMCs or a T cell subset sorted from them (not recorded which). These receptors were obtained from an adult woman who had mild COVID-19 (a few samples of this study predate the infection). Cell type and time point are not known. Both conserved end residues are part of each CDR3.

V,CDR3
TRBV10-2,CASSDSENYGYTF
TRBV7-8,CASSPGGLAGAFTNTGELFF
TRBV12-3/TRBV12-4,CASSFGGAYEQYF
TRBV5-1,CASSPSNTGELFF
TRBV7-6,CASSPEPGTGLNEQFF
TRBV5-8,CASSVTSGGLRTDTQYF
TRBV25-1,CASTGTSGSGVEQYF
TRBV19,CASSIVRVANEQFF
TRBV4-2,CASSHGTSATGELFF
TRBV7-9,CASSYGSSPLHF
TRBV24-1,CATSDLLFRGSVLTF
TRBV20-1,CSARGFTSDNEQFF
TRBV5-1,CASSLAEVNEQYF
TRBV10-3,CAITLDGSYEQYF
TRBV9,CASSSPGLAGGYEQFF
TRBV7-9,CASSQRTGGEQYF
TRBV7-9,CASSLETSGAYEQFF
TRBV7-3,CASSLVRTSGRSFYNEQFF
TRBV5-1,CASSSDLADTQYF
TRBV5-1,CASSRLGVAGVLDTQYF
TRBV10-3,CAITTGVSNTEAFF
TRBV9,CASSITSASGELFF
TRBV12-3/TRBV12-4,CASSPPGQGTDTQYF
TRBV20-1,CSASSRTGLNTGELFF
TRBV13,CASSVDRGIHEQYF
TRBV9,CASSVGSLANEQYF
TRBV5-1,CATRPRTADHEQYF
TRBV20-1,CSAEPPGLAGYNEQFF
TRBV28,CASSFRTGGSDEQFF
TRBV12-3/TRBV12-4,CASRPPQIAGQTYNEQFF
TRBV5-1,CASNRGADFVQYF
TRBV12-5,CASGPGMGGLDEQFF
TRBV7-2,CASSREAGLNEQFF
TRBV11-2,CASSPPAGETQYF
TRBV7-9,CASSLEQPYEQYF
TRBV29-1,CSVDYTTQETQYF
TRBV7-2,CASSSGLVGGNEQFF
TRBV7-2,CASSGLAGVYEQYF
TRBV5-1,CASSFRRTGDFEQYF
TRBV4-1,CASSQGWDLTGELFF
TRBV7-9,CASSSPPGTGELFF
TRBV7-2,CASSLAVGTDTQYF
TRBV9,CASSIPGLAGSEQFF
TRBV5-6,CASSAGTSGDYEQYF
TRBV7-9,CASSPAYSDTQYF
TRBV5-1,CASSETGASNQPQHF
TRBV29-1,CSVEDWVGRFDYNEQFF
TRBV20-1,CSARASHLTLPNEQFF
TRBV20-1,CSARGRLAGTDTQYF
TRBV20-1,CSAPTLYNEQFF